This T cell receptor (beta chain) stems from a study of CD8+ T cells in alopecia areata. The wider study: Patients in the study were on tofacitinib for 6 to 18 months, then off it for 6 months. Whole-study results and caveats: Numerous expanded lesional clones remained in scalp and blood during tofacitinib. Patients shared TCRs less clearly than mice did, possibly owing to HLA.

Once RNA had been extracted, it was reverse transcribed into cDNA to act as the sequencing template. TCRdb's copy holds only in-frame clones and misses some; the assay was immunoSEQ multiplex PCR. The sample has more than 140,000 clones, around 87% seen once. Treatment defined: oral pan-JAK inhibitor, 5-10 mg twice daily. On this clone: Its antigen is undetermined.

Trimming took 2 bases from V and 3 from J; bases not matched to a gene: 7. The germline gives CDR1 KGHSH, CDR2 LQKENI. The CDR3 sequence is 16 residues long. The sequences come from CD8+ T cells sorted from blood, collected at week 4, from a patient treated with tofacitinib. The chain employs TRBV18 and TRBJ2-7; 10 bases map to TRBD1. The sequence was obtained from a human donor with alopecia areata. This chain's CDR3 is CASSPTSGQGFYEQYF. Written as DNA, the CDR3 is TGTGCCAGCTCACCAACGTCGGGACAGGGGTTCTACGAGCAGTACTTC. The variable domain in full, with the rest retrieved from reference TRBV18 and TRBJ2-7, is NAGVMQNPRHLVRRRGQEARLRCSPMKGHSHVYWYRQLPEEGLKFMVYLQKENIIDESGMPKERFSAEFPKEGPSILRIQQVVRGDSAAYFCASSPTSGQGFYEQYFGPGTRLTVT.